These T cell receptor beta chains were read from a single sample in a study of cytomegalovirus exposure and HLA in healthy donors. Produced via immunoSEQ multiplex PCR; TCRdb's table is partial and in-frame only. The data contain about 150,000 clones, about 80% of them singletons. Sequenced input: PBMCs. These receptors were collected from a man aged 25-40 years in good health. Both conserved end residues are trimmed from each CDR3. The D gene is left open where the match is weak.

D gene | V gene | CDR3 protein
NA | TRBV30 | AWSSGGAGTEAF
TRBD2 | TRBV19 | ASRGVSREFVYEQY
TRBD1 | TRBV18 | ASSLGTANEKLF
TRBD2 | TRBV7-3 | ASSLAGGYEQY
TRBD2 | TRBV19 | ASSMAASGGNEQF
TRBD2 | TRBV10-3 | AISESGGVTDTQY
NA | TRBV6-5 | ASSSHRDGTEAF
NA | TRBV21-1 | ASSKVSGVGQPQH
NA | TRBV30 | AWSRTVSPYEQY
NA | TRBV14 | ASSPLGGALGQETQY
NA | TRBV20-1 | SGERGGGYT
TRBD1 | TRBV6-6 | ASSHGVTGGQETQY
TRBD1 | TRBV7-9 | ASSWQGQLSSYEQY
TRBD1 | TRBV7-9 | ASSSKDRVGEKLF
NA | TRBV19 | ASSIDGLGQPQH
NA | TRBV7-2 | ASSLAGLREQY
TRBD2 | TRBV9 | ASSVGGSSYEQY
NA | TRBV4-1 | ASSPLPEQY
TRBD1 | TRBV28 | ASTGAGTGGSYEQY
NA | TRBV6-1 | ASSEYVRGEQY
TRBD2 | TRBV28 | ASSPRGTSKY
TRBD2 | TRBV7-2 | ASTPPGLAGAADEQF
TRBD2 | TRBV5-6 | ASSLGGLAGAGSQY
NA | TRBV14 | ASSHAYEQY
TRBD1 | TRBV30 | AWSQGAGNTEAF
NA | TRBV27 | ASSLNPRGEQF
NA | TRBV21-1 | ASSKGPWPQH
TRBD2 | TRBV28 | ASSYLSTSGRARLGQETQY
NA | TRBV21-1 | ASSKEIPYRGDGYT
NA | TRBV2 | ASSERWGVEDEQY
TRBD2 | TRBV5-7 | ASSGSGRRSYEQY
NA | TRBV7-9 | AIGRGEAF
TRBD2 | TRBV7-8 | ASSLGLLSGGNTGELF
TRBD2 | TRBV5-1 | ASTRGDDWAGNYEQY
NA | TRBV7-8 | ASSLESRSSYNEQF
NA | TRBV5-1 | ASSLDRLGEKLF
TRBD1 | TRBV15 | ATSRDWGQTYEQY
NA | TRBV11-2 | ASSLLGVGGDEQY
NA | TRBV12-5 | ASGPTRGETQY
TRBD1 | TRBV5-5 | ASSQTGSPQPQH
TRBD1 | TRBV6-5 | ASSYGRQGNEQF
TRBD1 | TRBV6-5 | ASSSGTGTNYGYT
NA | TRBV7-2 | ASSLGGLRVNYGYT
TRBD1 | TRBV4-1 | ASSQVMGTGGPQETQY
TRBD1 | TRBV18 | ASSPGQALGHNYGYT
TRBD2 | TRBV10-3 | AISLGLPGGGQETQY
NA | TRBV7-9 | SSSRSLVTLISYEQY
TRBD2 | TRBV15 | ATSRGDLAGVGYEQY
NA | TRBV19 | ATLHRPGRSAF
TRBD1 | TRBV5-1 | ASSSDPGGGEQY
NA | TRBV2 | ASSEMAGNLYNEQF
NA | TRBV7-9 | ASSWGRGLTNEKLF
TRBD2 | TRBV5-4 | ASSSGTSGHNEQF
NA | TRBV5-6 | ASSSLGGAWAYEQY
NA | TRBV6-5 | ASSYGGGGSGNTIY